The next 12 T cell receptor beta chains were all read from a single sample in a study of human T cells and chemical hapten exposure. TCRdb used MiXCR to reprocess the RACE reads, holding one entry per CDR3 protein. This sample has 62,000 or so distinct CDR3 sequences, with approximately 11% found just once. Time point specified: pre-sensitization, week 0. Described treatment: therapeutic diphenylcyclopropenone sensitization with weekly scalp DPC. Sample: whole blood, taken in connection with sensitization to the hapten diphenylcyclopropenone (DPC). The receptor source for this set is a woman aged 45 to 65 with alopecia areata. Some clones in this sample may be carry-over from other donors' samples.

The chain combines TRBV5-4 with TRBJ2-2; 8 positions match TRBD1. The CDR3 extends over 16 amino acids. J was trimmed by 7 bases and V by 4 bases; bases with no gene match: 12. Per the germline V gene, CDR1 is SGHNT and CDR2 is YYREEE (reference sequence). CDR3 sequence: CASSIGQGGLGGELFF. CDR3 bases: TGTGCCAGCAGCATAGGACAGGGCGGGTTAGGCGGGGAGCTGTTTTTT.

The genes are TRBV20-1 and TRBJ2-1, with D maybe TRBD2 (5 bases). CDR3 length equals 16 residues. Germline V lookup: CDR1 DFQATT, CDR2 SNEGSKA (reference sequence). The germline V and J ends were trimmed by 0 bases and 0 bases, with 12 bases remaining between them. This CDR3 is CSARDGPRVSYNEQFF. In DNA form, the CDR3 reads TGCAGTGCTAGAGATGGCCCGAGGGTCTCCTACAATGAGCAGTTCTTC.

CDR3 nucleotide sequence: TGCAGTGCTAGGAGGTCAGGCTGGAATCAGCCCCAGCATTTT. Its translation is CSARRSGWNQPQHF. The chain is built from TRBV20-1 and TRBJ1-5; D is uncertain. Trimming took 3 bases from V and 4 from J, leaving 13 bases between them. The CDR3 is 14 amino acids. Germline V gene sequence: CDR1 DFQATT, CDR2 SNEGSKA (reference sequence).

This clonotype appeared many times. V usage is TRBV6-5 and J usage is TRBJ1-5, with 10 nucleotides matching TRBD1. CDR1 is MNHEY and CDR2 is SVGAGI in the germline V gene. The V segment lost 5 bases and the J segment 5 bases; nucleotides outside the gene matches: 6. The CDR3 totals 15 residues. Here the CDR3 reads CASSRDRGLDQPQHF. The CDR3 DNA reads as TGTGCCAGCAGTAGGGACAGGGGATTGGATCAGCCCCAGCATTTT.

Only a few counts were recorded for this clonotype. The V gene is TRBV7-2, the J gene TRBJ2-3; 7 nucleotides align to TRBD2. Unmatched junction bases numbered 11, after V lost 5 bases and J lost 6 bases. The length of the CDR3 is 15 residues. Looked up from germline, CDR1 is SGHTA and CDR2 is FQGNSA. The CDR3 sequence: CASSGRDYRPDTQYF. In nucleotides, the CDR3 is TGTGCCAGCAGCGGACGGGACTACCGACCGGATACGCAGTATTTT.

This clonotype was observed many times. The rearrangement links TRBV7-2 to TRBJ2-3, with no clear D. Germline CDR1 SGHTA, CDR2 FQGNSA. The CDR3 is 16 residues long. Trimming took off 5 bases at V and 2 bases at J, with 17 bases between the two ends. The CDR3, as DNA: TGTGCCAGCAGCCCCGGACCCATCGCCCTCACAGATACGCAGTATTTT. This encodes CASSPGPIALTDTQYF.

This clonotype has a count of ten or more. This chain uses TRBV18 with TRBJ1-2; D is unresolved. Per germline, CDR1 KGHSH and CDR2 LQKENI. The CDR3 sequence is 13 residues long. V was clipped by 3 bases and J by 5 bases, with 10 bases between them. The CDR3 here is CASSPSVDYGYTF. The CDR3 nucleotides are TGTGCCAGCTCACCCTCGGTAGATTATGGCTACACCTTC.

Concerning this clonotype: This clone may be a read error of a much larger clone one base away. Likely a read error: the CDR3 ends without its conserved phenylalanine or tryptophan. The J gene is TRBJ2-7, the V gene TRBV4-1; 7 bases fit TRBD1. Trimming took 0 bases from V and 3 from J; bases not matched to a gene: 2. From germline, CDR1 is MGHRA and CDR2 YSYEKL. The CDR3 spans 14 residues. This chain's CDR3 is CASSQENRGYEQYL. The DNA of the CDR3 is TGCGCCAGCAGCCAAGAAAACAGGGGCTACGAGCAGTACTTG.

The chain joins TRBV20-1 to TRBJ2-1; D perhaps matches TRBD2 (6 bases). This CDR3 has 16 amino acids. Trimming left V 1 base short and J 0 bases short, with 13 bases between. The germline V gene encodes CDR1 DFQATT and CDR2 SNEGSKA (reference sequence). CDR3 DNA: TGCAGTGCTAGAGTCGTCGGGAGTAGCTCCTACAATGAGCAGTTCTTC. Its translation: CSARVVGSSSYNEQFF.

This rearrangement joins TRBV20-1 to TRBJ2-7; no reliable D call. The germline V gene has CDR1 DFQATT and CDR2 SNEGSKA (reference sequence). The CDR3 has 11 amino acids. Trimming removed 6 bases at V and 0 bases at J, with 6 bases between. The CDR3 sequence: CSAPSSYEQYF. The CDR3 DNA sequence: TGCAGTGCCCCAAGCTCCTACGAGCAGTACTTC.

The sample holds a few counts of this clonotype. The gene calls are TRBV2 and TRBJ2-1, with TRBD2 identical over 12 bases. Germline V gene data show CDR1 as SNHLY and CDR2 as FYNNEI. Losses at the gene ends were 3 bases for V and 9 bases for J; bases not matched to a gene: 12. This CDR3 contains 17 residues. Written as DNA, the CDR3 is TGTGCCAGCAGTGAGGGTCGTGGCCTAGCGGGAGGGGTTGAGCAGTTCTTC. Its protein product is CASSEGRGLAGGVEQFF.

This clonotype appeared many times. The CDR3, as DNA: TGTGCCAGTAACCTCACACCTAACCAGCCCCAGCATTTT. Protein sequence: CASNLTPNQPQHF. The V gene is TRBV19, the J gene TRBJ1-5; D remains ambiguous. CDR3 length: 13 amino acids. Germline V gives CDR1 LNHDA, CDR2 SQIVND (reference sequence). Trimming took off 7 bases at V and 7 bases at J, with 14 bases between the two ends.